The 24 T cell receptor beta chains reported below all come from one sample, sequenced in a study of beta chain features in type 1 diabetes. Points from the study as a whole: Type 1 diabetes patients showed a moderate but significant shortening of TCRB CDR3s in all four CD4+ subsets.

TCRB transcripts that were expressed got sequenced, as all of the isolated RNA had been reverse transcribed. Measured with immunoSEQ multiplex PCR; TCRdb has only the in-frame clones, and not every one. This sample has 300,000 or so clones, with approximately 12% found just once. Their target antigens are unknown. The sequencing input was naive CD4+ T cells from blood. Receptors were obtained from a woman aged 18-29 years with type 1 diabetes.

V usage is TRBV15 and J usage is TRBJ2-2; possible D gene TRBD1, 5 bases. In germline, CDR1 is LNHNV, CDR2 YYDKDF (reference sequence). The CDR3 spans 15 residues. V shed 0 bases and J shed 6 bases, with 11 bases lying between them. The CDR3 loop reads CATSRDRQGSGELFF. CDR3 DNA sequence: TGTGCCACCAGCAGAGATAGGCAGGGCTCCGGGGAGCTGTTTTTT.

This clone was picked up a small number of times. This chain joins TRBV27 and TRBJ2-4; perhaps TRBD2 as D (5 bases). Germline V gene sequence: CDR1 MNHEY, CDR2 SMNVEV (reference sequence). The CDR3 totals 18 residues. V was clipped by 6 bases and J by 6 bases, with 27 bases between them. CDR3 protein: CASSPRQLGGPRLNIQYF. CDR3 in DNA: TGTGCCAGCAGCCCCCGTCAACTGGGCGGGCCCCGGTTAAACATTCAGTACTTC.

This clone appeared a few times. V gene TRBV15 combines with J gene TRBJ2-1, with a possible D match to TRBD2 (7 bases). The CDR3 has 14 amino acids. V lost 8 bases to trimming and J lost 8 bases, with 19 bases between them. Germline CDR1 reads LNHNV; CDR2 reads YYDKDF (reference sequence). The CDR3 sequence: CATVRGGGGHEQFF. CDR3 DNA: TGTGCCACCGTCCGGGGAGGGGGGGGTCATGAGCAGTTCTTC. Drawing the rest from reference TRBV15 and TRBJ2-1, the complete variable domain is DAMVIQNPRYQVTQFGKPVTLSCSQTLNHNVMYWYQQKSSQAPKLLFHYYDKDFNNEADTPDNFQSRRPNTSFCFLDIRSPGLGDTAMYLCATVRGGGGHEQFFGPGTRLTVL.

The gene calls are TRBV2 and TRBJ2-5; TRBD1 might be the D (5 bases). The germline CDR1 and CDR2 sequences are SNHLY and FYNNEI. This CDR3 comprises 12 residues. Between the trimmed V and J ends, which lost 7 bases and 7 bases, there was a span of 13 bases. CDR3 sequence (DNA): TGTGCCAGCATCCTGACAGTGGGGACCCAGTACTTC. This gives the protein CASILTVGTQYF.

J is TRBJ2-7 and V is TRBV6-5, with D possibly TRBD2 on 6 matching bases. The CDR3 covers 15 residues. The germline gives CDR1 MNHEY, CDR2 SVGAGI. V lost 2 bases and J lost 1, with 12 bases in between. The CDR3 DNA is TGTGCCAGCAGTTACCGCCGGGAGTGGTCCTACGAGCAGTACTTC. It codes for CASSYRREWSYEQYF.

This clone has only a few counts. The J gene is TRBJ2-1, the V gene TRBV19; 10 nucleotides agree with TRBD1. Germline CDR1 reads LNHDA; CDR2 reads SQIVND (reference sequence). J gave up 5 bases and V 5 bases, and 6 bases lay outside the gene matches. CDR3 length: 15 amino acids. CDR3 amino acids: CASSLWTGGNNEQFF. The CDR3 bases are TGTGCCAGTAGTTTATGGACAGGGGGTAACAATGAGCAGTTCTTC.

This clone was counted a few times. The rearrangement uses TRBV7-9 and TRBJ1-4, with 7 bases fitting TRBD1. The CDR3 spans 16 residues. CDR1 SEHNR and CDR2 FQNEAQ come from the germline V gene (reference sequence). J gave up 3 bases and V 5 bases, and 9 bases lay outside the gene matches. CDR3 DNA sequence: TGTGCCAGCAGCCCAGGACAGGCGGGCGCTAATGAAAAACTGTTTTTT. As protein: CASSPGQAGANEKLFF.

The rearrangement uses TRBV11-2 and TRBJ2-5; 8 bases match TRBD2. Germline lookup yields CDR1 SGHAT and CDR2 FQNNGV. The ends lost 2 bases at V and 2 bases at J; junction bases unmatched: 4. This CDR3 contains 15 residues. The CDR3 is CASSLIAGTQETQYF. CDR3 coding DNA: TGTGCCAGCAGCTTAATAGCGGGGACTCAAGAGACCCAGTACTTC.

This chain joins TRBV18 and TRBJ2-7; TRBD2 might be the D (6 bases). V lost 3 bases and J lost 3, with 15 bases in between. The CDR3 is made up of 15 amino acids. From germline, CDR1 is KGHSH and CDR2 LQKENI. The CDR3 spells CASSPVRETLYEQYV. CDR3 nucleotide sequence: TGTGCCAGCTCACCGGTACGGGAGACCCTCTACGAGCAGTACGTC.

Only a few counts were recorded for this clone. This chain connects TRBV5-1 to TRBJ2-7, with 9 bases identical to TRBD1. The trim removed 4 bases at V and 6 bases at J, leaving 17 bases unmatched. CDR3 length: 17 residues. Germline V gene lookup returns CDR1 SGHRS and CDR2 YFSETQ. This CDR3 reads CASSPVLTGQGSGEQYF. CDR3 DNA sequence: TGCGCCAGCAGCCCAGTATTAACGGGACAGGGTAGCGGCGAGCAGTACTTC.

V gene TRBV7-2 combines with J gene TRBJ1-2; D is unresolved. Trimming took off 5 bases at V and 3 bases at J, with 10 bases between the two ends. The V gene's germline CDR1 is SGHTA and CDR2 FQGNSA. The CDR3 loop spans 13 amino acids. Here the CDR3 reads CASSPDIDYGYTF. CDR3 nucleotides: TGTGCCAGCAGCCCCGACATTGACTATGGCTACACCTTC.

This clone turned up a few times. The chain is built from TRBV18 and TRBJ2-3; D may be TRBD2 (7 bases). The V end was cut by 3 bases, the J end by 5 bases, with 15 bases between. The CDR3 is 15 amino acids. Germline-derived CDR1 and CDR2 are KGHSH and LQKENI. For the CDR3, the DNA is TGTGCCAGCTCACCTACCGGGGGGCCGGTAGATACGCAGTATTTT. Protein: CASSPTGGPVDTQYF.

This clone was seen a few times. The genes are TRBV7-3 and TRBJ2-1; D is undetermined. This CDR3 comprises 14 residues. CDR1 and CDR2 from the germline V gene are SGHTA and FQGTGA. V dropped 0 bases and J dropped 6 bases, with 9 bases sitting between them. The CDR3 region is CASSLTYSSNEQFF. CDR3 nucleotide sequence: TGTGCCAGCAGCTTAACTTACAGCTCCAATGAGCAGTTCTTC.

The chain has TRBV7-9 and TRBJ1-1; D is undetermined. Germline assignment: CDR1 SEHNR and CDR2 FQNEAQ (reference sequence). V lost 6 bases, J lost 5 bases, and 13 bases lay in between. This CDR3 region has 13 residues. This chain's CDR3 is CASSYRGGTEAFF. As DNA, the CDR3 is TGTGCCAGCAGTTACCGGGGAGGGACTGAAGCTTTCTTT.

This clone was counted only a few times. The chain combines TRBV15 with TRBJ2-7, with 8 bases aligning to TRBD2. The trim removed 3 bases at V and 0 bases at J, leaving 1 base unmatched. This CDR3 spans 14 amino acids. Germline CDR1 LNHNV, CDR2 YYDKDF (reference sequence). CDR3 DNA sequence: TGTGCCACCAGCAGTGCGGGGGGCTCCTACGAGCAGTACTTC. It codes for CATSSAGGSYEQYF.

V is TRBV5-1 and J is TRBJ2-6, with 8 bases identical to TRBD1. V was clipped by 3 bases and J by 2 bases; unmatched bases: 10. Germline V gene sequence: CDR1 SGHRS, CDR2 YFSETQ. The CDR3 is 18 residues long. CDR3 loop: CASSWSDRARPGANVLTF. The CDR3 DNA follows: TGCGCCAGCAGCTGGTCGGACAGGGCCCGTCCTGGGGCCAACGTCCTGACTTTC. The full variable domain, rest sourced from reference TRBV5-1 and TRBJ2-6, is KAGVTQTPRYLIKTRGQQVTLSCSPISGHRSVSWYQQTPGQGLQFLFEYFSETQRNKGNFPGRFSGRQFSNSRSEMNVSTLELGDSALYLCASSWSDRARPGANVLTFGAGSRLTVL.

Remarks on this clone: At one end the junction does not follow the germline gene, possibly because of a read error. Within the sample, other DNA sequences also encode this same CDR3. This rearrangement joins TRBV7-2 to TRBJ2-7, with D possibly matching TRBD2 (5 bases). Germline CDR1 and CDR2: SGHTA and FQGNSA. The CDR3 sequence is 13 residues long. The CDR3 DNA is TGCGCCAGCAGCGTCAGCGGCTCCTACGAGCAGTACTTC. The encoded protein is CASSVSGSYEQYF.

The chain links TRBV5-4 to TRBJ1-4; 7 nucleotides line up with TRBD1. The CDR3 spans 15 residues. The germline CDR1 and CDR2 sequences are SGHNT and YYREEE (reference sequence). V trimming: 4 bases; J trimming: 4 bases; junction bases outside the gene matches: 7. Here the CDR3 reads CASSPTGEVNEKLFF. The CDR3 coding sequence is TGTGCCAGCAGCCCTACAGGGGAAGTTAATGAAAAACTGTTTTTT.

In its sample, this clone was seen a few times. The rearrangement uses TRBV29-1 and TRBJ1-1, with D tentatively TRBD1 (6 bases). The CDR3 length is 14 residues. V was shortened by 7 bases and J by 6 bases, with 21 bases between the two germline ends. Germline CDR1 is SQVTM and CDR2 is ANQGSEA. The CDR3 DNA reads TGCAGCGCGGCCGAAACAGGGACCTTGCCTGAAGCTTTCTTT. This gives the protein CSAAETGTLPEAFF.

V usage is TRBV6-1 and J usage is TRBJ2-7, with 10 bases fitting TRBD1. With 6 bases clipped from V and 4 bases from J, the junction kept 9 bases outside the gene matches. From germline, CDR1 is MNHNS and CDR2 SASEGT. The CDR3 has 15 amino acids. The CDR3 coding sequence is TGTGCCAGCAGGGCCGGGACAGGGGCCATTTACGAGCAGTACTTC. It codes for CASRAGTGAIYEQYF.

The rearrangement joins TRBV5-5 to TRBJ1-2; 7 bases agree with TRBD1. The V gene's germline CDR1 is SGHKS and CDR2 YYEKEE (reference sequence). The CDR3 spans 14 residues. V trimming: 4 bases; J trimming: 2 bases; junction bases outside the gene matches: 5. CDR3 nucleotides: TGTGCCAGCAGCCTCTCGACAGGGAACTATGGCTACACCTTC. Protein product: CASSLSTGNYGYTF.

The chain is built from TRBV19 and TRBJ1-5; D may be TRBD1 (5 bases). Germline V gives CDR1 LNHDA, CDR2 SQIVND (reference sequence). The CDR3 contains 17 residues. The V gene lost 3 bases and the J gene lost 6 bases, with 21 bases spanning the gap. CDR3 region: CASSIGSPRQGGQPQHF. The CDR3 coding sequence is TGTGCCAGTAGTATTGGTTCCCCCCGGCAGGGCGGTCAGCCCCAGCATTTT.

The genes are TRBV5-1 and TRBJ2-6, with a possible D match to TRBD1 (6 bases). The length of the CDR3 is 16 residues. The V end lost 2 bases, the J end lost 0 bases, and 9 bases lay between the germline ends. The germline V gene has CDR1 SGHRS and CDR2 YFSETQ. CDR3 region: CASSLGQPSGANVLTF. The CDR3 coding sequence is TGCGCCAGCAGCTTAGGACAGCCCTCTGGGGCCAACGTCCTGACTTTC.

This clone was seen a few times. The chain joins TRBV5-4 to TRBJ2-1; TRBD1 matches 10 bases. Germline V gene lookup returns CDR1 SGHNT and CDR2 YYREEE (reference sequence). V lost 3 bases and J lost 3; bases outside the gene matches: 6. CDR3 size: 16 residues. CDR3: CASSSPDRGFYNEQFF. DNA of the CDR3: TGTGCCAGCAGCTCACCGGACAGGGGGTTCTACAATGAGCAGTTCTTC. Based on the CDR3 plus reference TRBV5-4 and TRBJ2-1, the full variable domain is ETGVTQSPTHLIKTRGQQVTLRCSSQSGHNTVSWYQQALGQGPQFIFQYYREEENGRGNFPPRFSGLQFPNYSSELNVNALELDDSALYLCASSSPDRGFYNEQFFGPGTRLTVL.